One sample yielded the 4 T cell receptor beta chains listed below, sequenced in a study of blood T cell repertoires in COVID-19. Data came from immunoSEQ multiplex PCR; TCRdb stores just in-frame clones and leaves some out. The sample carries roughly 310,000 clones, almost 90% recorded once. The specimen sequenced was peripheral blood. The receptors come from a woman aged 25 to 39 with COVID-19, enrolled during active disease.

V and J are TRBV4-1 and TRBJ1-5; 7 nucleotides agree with TRBD1. Germline trimming cut 4 bases from V and 6 bases from J; bases unmatched to any gene: 15. The length of the CDR3 is 17 residues. CDR1 MGHRA and CDR2 YSYEKL come from the germline V gene. The DNA for the CDR3 is TGCGCCAGCAGCCTTGGTGGGGCAGGGGGAATGCTTCAGCCCCAGCATTTT. This sequence encodes CASSLGGAGGMLQPQHF.

The J gene is TRBJ2-1, the V gene TRBV12-2; the tabulated D call, TRBD2, remains unverified against the DNA. TRBV12-2 is noted as a pseudogene. CDR3 length: 22 residues. The CDR3 region is CASRSTLQGTSGQNYSYNEQFF. CDR3 coding DNA: TGTGCAAGTCGCTCGACATTACAAGGGACTAGCGGACAAAACTACTCCTACAATGAGCAGTTCTTC.

The rearrangement joins TRBV27 to TRBJ1-5, with a possible D match to TRBD1 (6 bases). Trimming removed 3 bases at V and 0 bases at J, with 9 bases between. CDR3 length equals 15 residues. The germline gives CDR1 MNHEY, CDR2 SMNVEV (reference sequence). The CDR3 DNA follows: TGTGCCAGCAGTTTGGGACAATATAGCAATCAGCCCCAGCATTTT. Its protein is CASSLGQYSNQPQHF.

The rearrangement uses TRBV18 and TRBJ1-5, with D possibly TRBD1 on 6 matching bases. CDR1 KGHSH and CDR2 LQKENI come from the germline V gene. The CDR3 runs 14 residues. V dropped 4 bases and J dropped 5 bases, with 12 bases sitting between them. CDR3 in amino acids: CASSRGQSDQPQHF. DNA of the CDR3: TGTGCCAGCTCACGGGGGCAGTCTGATCAGCCCCAGCATTTT.